The clone carrying this TCR beta chain turned up a few times. Its specificity is unknown. TCRdb re-derived calls from the 5' RACE reads in MiXCR, one entry per CDR3 protein. The sample includes more than 250,000 distinct CDR3 sequences, over 15% of them seen just once. Trimming took off 5 bases at V and 0 bases at J, with 10 bases between the two ends. Germline V lookup: CDR1 SQVTM, CDR2 ANQGSEA. The CDR3 has 13 amino acids. The source of the sample is a study of T-cell memory formation after mild COVID-19. At the level of the study: For the most part, TCR clusters were specific to one donor.

General study points: Prior to infection, memory already included some responding clones, suggesting cross-reactive memory joined. Day 15 to 85 contractors were CD4/CD8 balanced; later expanders leaned CD4+. CD4+ clones that contracted lay mainly in CM and EM; CD8+ ones lay in EMRA.

The chain joins TRBV29-1 to TRBJ1-2; D may be TRBD1 (6 bases). This TCR derives from a young man who had mild COVID-19 (a few samples of this study predate the infection). Cell type and time point are not known. Material: PBMCs or a T cell subset sorted from them (not recorded which). The CDR3 region is CSVWDTTNYGYTF. The CDR3 DNA sequence: TGCAGCGTTTGGGACACAACTAACTATGGCTACACCTTC.